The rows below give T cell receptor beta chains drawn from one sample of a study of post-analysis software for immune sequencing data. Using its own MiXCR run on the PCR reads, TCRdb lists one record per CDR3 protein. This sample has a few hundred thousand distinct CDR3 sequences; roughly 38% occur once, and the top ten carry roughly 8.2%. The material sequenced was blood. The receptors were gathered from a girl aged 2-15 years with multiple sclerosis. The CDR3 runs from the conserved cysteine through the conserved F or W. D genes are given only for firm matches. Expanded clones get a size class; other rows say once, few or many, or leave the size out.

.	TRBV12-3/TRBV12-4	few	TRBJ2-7	CASSFELNPYEQYF	TGTGCCAGCAGTTTTGAACTGAACCCCTACGAGCAGTACTTC
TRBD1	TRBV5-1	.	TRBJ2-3	CASSKDLGQGVSDTQYF	TGCGCCAGCAGCAAGGACCTGGGACAGGGGGTTTCAGATACGCAGTATTTT
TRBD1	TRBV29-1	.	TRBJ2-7	CSVETGQTYEQYF	TGCAGCGTTGAAACGGGACAGACCTACGAGCAGTACTTC
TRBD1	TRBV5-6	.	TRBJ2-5	CASSQTGGETQYF	TGTGCCAGCAGCCAGACAGGGGGCGAGACCCAGTACTTC
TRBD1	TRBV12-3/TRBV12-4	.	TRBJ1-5	CASSLFRGQDQPQHF	TGTGCCAGCAGTTTGTTCAGGGGGCAGGATCAGCCCCAGCATTTT
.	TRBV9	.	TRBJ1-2	CASSVAPIPGAYYGYTF	TGTGCCAGCAGCGTAGCCCCCATTCCGGGGGCATACTATGGCTACACCTTC
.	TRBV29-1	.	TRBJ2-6	CSVVLSGANVLTF	TGCAGCGTGGTGCTCTCTGGGGCCAACGTCCTGACTTTC
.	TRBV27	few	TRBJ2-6	CASSFSGDSGANVLTF	TGTGCCAGCAGTTTTTCAGGGGACTCTGGGGCCAACGTCCTGACTTTC
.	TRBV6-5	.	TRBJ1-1	CASSFSLGGSLNTEAFF	TGTGCCAGCAGTTTTTCCTTGGGGGGGTCTTTGAACACTGAAGCTTTCTTT
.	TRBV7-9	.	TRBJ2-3	CASSLDRDGTDTQYF	TGTGCCAGCAGCTTAGACAGGGACGGCACAGATACGCAGTATTTT
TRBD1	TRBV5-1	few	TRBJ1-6	CASSLRDSFNSPLHF	TGCGCCAGCAGCCTGCGGGACAGTTTTAATTCACCCCTCCACTTT
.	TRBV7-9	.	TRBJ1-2	CASSPWTAPNYGYTF	TGTGCCAGCAGCCCCTGGACGGCTCCTAACTATGGCTACACCTTC
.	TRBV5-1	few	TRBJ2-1	CASSFGLDSYNEQFF	TGCGCCAGCAGCTTCGGTCTCGACTCCTACAATGAGCAGTTCTTC
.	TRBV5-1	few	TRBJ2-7	CASSYRSPNRDEQYF	TGCGCCAGCAGCTACAGAAGCCCGAATAGGGACGAGCAGTACTTC
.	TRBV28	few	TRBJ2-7	CASSLGTADTYEQYF	TGTGCCAGCAGTTTGGGGACGGCGGATACCTACGAGCAGTACTTC
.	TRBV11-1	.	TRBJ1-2	CASSPDRDPNYGYTF	TGTGCCAGCAGCCCGGACAGAGACCCTAACTATGGCTACACCTTC
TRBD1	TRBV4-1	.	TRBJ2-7	CASSFTQGKGYEQYF	TGCGCCAGCAGCTTTACACAGGGGAAGGGCTACGAGCAGTACTTC
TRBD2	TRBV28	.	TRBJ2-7	CASSLTLRGSGDYEQYF	TGTGCCAGCAGTCTAACCCTCCGAGGTAGCGGGGATTACGAGCAGTACTTC
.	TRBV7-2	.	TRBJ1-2	CATEVGGRGYGYTF	TGTGCCACCGAGGTGGGGGGGCGAGGCTATGGCTACACCTTC
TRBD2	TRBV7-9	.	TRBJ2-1	CASSLPGLAGGIYNEQFF	TGTGCCAGCAGCTTACCTGGACTAGCGGGAGGAATCTACAATGAGCAGTTCTTC
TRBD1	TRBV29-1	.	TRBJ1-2	CSVGMAGGGYTF	TGCAGCGTCGGTATGGCAGGGGGCGGGTACACCTTC
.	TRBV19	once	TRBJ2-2	CASSKGGGLGELFF	TGTGCCAGTAGTAAAGGAGGGGGCCTCGGGGAGCTGTTTTTT
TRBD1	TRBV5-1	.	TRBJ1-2	CASSFEGGSGYGYTF	TGCGCCAGCAGCTTTGAAGGGGGCTCGGGCTATGGCTACACCTTC
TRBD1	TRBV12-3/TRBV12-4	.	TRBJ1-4	CASSLNRGNEKLFF	TGTGCCAGCAGTTTAAACAGGGGAAATGAAAAACTGTTTTTT
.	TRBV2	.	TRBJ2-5	CASSEALRSVGTQYF	TGTGCCAGCAGTGAAGCGCTTCGAAGCGTCGGGACCCAGTACTTC
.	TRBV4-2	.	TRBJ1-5	CASSQESGVSNQPQHF	TGTGCCAGCAGCCAAGAATCCGGGGTGAGCAATCAGCCCCAGCATTTT
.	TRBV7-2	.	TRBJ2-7	CASSLVTTDYEQYF	TGTGCCAGCAGCTTAGTGACTACCGACTACGAGCAGTACTTC
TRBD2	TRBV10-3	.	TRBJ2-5	CAISEGLAGEYF	TGTGCCATCAGTGAGGGACTAGCGGGGGAGTACTTC
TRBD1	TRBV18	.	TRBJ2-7	CASSPRDRSFIYEQYF	TGTGCCAGCTCACCTCGGGACAGGAGCTTTATCTACGAGCAGTACTTC
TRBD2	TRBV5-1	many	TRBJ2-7	CASSLRPQGGSYEQYF	TGCGCCAGCAGCCTCCGCCCCCAGGGAGGGTCATACGAGCAGTACTTC
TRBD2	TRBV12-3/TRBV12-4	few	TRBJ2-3	CASSARLAGGPDTQYF	TGTGCCAGCAGTGCCAGACTAGCGGGAGGCCCAGATACGCAGTATTTT
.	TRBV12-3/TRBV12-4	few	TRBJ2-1	CASSLRAQAYEQFF	TGTGCCAGCAGTCTCAGGGCCCAAGCGTATGAGCAGTTCTTC
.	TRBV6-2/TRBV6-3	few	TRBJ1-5	CASTPIQGIQPQHF	TGTGCCAGCACCCCCATACAGGGAATTCAGCCCCAGCATTTT
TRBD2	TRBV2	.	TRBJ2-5	CASSVERGGRETQYF	TGTGCCAGCAGCGTGGAGCGGGGGGGCAGGGAGACCCAGTACTTC